The 21 T cell receptor beta chains below come from one sample, sequenced in a study of a mutant IDH1 vaccine in newly diagnosed glioma. What these receptors recognize is not known. Documented time point: week 47, end of study. Each dose of the vaccine consisted of 300 ug of mutant IDH1 20-mer peptide, with topical imiquimod. Generated by immunoSEQ multiplex PCR, the TCRdb table keeps only in-frame clones and is missing some. The data show about 54,000 clones, with around 83% seen just once and over 2.5% held by the top ten. The source was PBMCs, collected from a glioma patient whose treatment included an IDH1 peptide vaccine. The receptor source for this set is a woman between 45 and 65 years old with glioma.

The V gene is TRBV6-5, the J gene TRBJ2-3; D tentatively fits TRBD1 or TRBD2 (5 bases each). The V end lost 6 bases, the J end lost 7 bases, and 17 bases lay between the germline ends. This CDR3 is built from 14 residues. Germline-derived CDR1 and CDR2 are MNHEY and SVGAGI. CDR3 in amino acids: CASSSGTMTNTQYF. CDR3 DNA sequence: TGTGCCAGCAGCTCCGGGACCATGACAAATACGCAGTATTTT.

V gene TRBV6-1 combines with J gene TRBJ2-7; 8 bases map to TRBD1. Trimming removed 5 bases from V and 2 bases from J; junction bases left unmatched: 2. Germline V gene lookup returns CDR1 MNHNS and CDR2 SASEGT. The CDR3 totals 13 residues. CDR3 sequence reads: CASSWTGPYEQYF. The CDR3 nucleotides are TGTGCCAGCAGTTGGACAGGGCCCTACGAGCAGTACTTC.

The chain uses TRBV4-1 and TRBJ2-3; no clear D gene. The CDR3 runs 13 residues. V was pared by 1 base and J by 6 bases, with 8 bases between. Germline CDR1 reads MGHRA; CDR2 reads YSYEKL. In nucleotides, the CDR3 is TGCGCCAGCAGCCAAGCCCCTGTCGATACGCAGTATTTT. Its protein product is CASSQAPVDTQYF.

The rearrangement uses TRBV6-5 and TRBJ2-3; weak D call: TRBD2 (6 bases). CDR1 is MNHEY, CDR2 SVGAGI, per germline. The CDR3 is 14 amino acids. V was pared by 6 bases and J by 3 bases, with 13 bases between. The CDR3 DNA reads TGTGCCAGCAGCGCTACCCGGGGGACAGATACGCAGTATTTT. This codes for CASSATRGTDTQYF.

The chain is built from TRBV5-5 and TRBJ2-3; D assignment may be TRBD1 or TRBD2 (5 bases each). Trimming left V 0 bases short and J 4 bases short, with 12 bases between. This CDR3 is 15 amino acids long. The V gene's germline CDR1 is SGHKS and CDR2 YYEKEE (reference sequence). The CDR3 nucleotides are TGTGCCAGCAGCTTGGAGGGACGGGTGGCAGATACGCAGTATTTT. Translation gives CASSLEGRVADTQYF. The full variable domain, with the rest looked up from reference TRBV5-5 and TRBJ2-3, is DAGVTQSPTHLIKTRGQQVTLRCSPISGHKSVSWYQQVLGQGPQFIFQYYEKEERGRGNFPDRFSARQFPNYSSELNVNALLLGDSALYLCASSLEGRVADTQYFGPGTRLTVL.

The CDR3 spells CASSLEARDYGYTF. CDR3 in DNA: TGTGCCAGCAGCTTAGAGGCCAGGGACTATGGCTACACCTTC. The chain couples TRBV7-2 to TRBJ1-2; tentatively, D is TRBD1 (5 bases). The CDR3 contains 14 residues. V gave up 1 base and J gave up 3 bases, with 9 bases separating them. CDR1 is SGHTA, CDR2 FQGNSA, per germline.

This chain links TRBV11-3 with TRBJ2-5; D is perhaps TRBD1 (5 bases). The V end was cut by 5 bases, the J end by 5 bases, with 18 bases between. Germline CDR1 and CDR2: SGHNT and YENEEA. There are 15 residues in the CDR3. CDR3 amino acids: CASSPTPQALETQYF. CDR3 DNA: TGTGCCAGCAGCCCCACCCCACAGGCACTGGAGACCCAGTACTTC.

This rearrangement joins TRBV2 to TRBJ1-4; 7 bases align to TRBD1. Germline loops: CDR1 SNHLY, CDR2 FYNNEI. With V trimmed by 11 bases and J by 7 bases, 10 bases remained unmatched. The CDR3 has 13 amino acids. The CDR3 region has the DNA TGTGCCGTCCTCAGACAGGGAGGTGAAAAACTGTTTTTT. This encodes CAVLRQGGEKLFF.

This clone has only a few counts. This chain links TRBV5-6 with TRBJ1-4, with 9 bases aligning to TRBD1. V lost 6 bases and J lost 8; bases outside the gene matches: 8. The CDR3 has 14 amino acids. Germline V gives CDR1 SGHDT, CDR2 YYEEEE. The CDR3 is CASTGQGIEEKLFF. In DNA form, the CDR3 reads TGTGCCAGCACCGGACAGGGGATTGAGGAAAAACTGTTTTTT.

This rearrangement joins TRBV5-8 to TRBJ1-2, with 7 bases fitting TRBD1. Germline V gene lookup returns CDR1 SGHTS and CDR2 YDEGEE. The V and J ends lost 0 bases and 8 bases, in that order; junction bases with no gene match: 13. CDR3 length: 16 amino acids. In DNA form, the CDR3 reads TGTGCCAGCAGCTTGGCCGGGACAGAAGTATGGCGAGGCTACACCTTC. Residues: CASSLAGTEVWRGYTF.

This chain uses TRBV5-1 with TRBJ2-1, with D possibly called TRBD1 or TRBD2 (5 bases each). This CDR3 contains 13 residues. V lost 4 bases and J 9 bases, leaving 14 bases between the germline ends. CDR1 is SGHRS, CDR2 YFSETQ, per germline. The CDR3 sequence is CASSLEIGTEQFF. Here the CDR3 DNA reads TGCGCCAGCAGCCTGGAGATTGGGACTGAGCAGTTCTTC.

This chain joins TRBV19 and TRBJ1-1; 10 bases map to TRBD1. The CDR3 is 15 residues long. With 0 bases clipped from V and 5 bases from J, the junction kept 3 bases outside the gene matches. The germline V gene has CDR1 LNHDA and CDR2 SQIVND (reference sequence). CDR3 DNA sequence: TGTGCCAGTAGTATAGATGGGACAGGGGAAACTGAAGCTTTCTTT. Its translation is CASSIDGTGETEAFF.

This chain links TRBV18 with TRBJ2-2, with D unresolved. The germline V and J ends were trimmed by 4 bases and 2 bases, with 5 bases remaining between them. Germline CDR1 reads KGHSH; CDR2 reads LQKENI. The CDR3 is 13 residues long. The CDR3 nucleotides are TGTGCCAGCTCACTAACTAACACCGGGGAGCTGTTTTTT. Its protein is CASSLTNTGELFF.

This chain uses TRBV5-1 with TRBJ1-5, with D possibly being TRBD1 (5 bases). V was cut by 0 bases and J by 7 bases, with 8 bases left in between. Germline V gene sequence: CDR1 SGHRS, CDR2 YFSETQ. The CDR3 length is 13 residues. Here the CDR3 DNA reads TGCGCCAGCAGCTTGGAAGGGGCCCAGCCCCAGCATTTT. Its protein is CASSLEGAQPQHF. The full variable domain, in which reference TRBV5-1 and TRBJ1-5 provide the parts outside the CDR3, is KAGVTQTPRYLIKTRGQQVTLSCSPISGHRSVSWYQQTPGQGLQFLFEYFSETQRNKGNFPGRFSGRQFSNSRSEMNVSTLELGDSALYLCASSLEGAQPQHFGDGTRLSIL.

The chain recombines TRBV7-8 with TRBJ1-2, with D perhaps TRBD1 (5 bases). The CDR3 runs to 9 residues. The V and J ends lost 5 bases and 14 bases respectively, with 9 bases between them. The germline V gene has CDR1 SGHVS and CDR2 FQNEAQ. CDR3 region: CASSVGGTF. For the CDR3, the DNA is TGTGCCAGCAGCGTTGGGGGGACCTTC.

The rearrangement links TRBV7-9 to TRBJ2-4; D possibly uses TRBD1 or TRBD2 (6 bases each). The CDR3 has 18 amino acids. The ends were cut back, 5 bases at V and 1 base at J, with 21 bases in the middle. Germline values: CDR1 SEHNR, CDR2 FQNEAQ (reference sequence). The CDR3 protein is CASSPWADTGAAKNIQYF. The CDR3 DNA sequence: TGTGCCAGCAGCCCCTGGGCCGACACGGGGGCGGCCAAAAACATTCAGTACTTC.

The V gene is TRBV5-1, the J gene TRBJ2-1; 8 bases match TRBD2. With V trimmed by 0 bases and J by 7 bases, 6 bases remained unmatched. The CDR3 is made up of 15 amino acids. The germline V gene encodes CDR1 SGHRS and CDR2 YFSETQ. CDR3 in DNA: TGCGCCAGCAGCTTGGGACGGGGGGGCGGTAATGAGCAGTTCTTC. Its translation is CASSLGRGGGNEQFF.

V is TRBV4-3 and J is TRBJ2-7; D is ambiguous. Germline V lookup: CDR1 LGHNA, CDR2 YSLEER. The CDR3 contains 16 residues. The V end lost 3 bases, the J end lost 1 base, and 16 bases lay between the germline ends. DNA for the CDR3: TGCGCCAGCAGCCAGGCTTACGGATTTGCTTCCTACGAGCAGTACTTC. Amino acids: CASSQAYGFASYEQYF.

The genes are TRBV30 and TRBJ1-5; D is undetermined. The CDR3 is 13 amino acids. From germline, CDR1 is GTSNPN and CDR2 SVGIG (reference sequence). The V end was cut by 2 bases, the J end by 4 bases, with 9 bases between. The CDR3 reads CAWSQELNQPQHF. Written as DNA, the CDR3 is TGTGCCTGGAGTCAGGAATTGAATCAGCCCCAGCATTTT.

The V call is TRBV6-1, the J call TRBJ1-6, with D tentatively TRBD1 (5 bases). CDR3 length: 13 amino acids. Between the trimmed V and J ends, which lost 11 bases and 7 bases, there was a span of 15 bases. Per the germline V gene, CDR1 is MNHNS and CDR2 is SASEGT. CDR3 residues: CAGTGLPNSPLHF. As DNA, the CDR3 is TGTGCCGGCACGGGACTCCCAAATTCACCCCTCCACTTT.

The chain joins TRBV19 to TRBJ2-5, with TRBD2 as a possible D gene (6 bases). V gave up 1 base and J gave up 1 base, with 10 bases separating them. The germline V gene has CDR1 LNHDA and CDR2 SQIVND (reference sequence). The CDR3 is 15 residues long. The CDR3 nucleotides are TGTGCCAGTAGTATAGCCGGCGGGGCCCAAGAGACCCAGTACTTC. It codes for CASSIAGGAQETQYF.